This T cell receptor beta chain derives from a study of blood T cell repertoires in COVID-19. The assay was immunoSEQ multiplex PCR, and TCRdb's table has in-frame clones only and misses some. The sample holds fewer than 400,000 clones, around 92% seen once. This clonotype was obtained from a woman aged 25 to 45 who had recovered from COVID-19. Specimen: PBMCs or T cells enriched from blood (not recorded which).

CDR3 sequence: CASSTNGINYEQYF. The CDR3, as DNA: TGTGCCAGCAGCACCAACGGGATTAACTACGAGCAGTACTTC. The chain links TRBV6-5 to TRBJ2-7; TRBD2 might be the D (5 bases). Germline V gene sequence: CDR1 MNHEY, CDR2 SVGAGI. The CDR3 spans 14 residues. V gave up 6 bases and J gave up 3 bases, with 15 bases separating them.